This T cell receptor (beta chain) comes out of a study of beta chain features in type 1 diabetes. Sequenced material consisted of expressed TCRB transcripts (all of the isolated RNA was reverse transcribed). Sequenced by immunoSEQ multiplex PCR; TCRdb stores in-frame clones only, minus some. The sample consists of about 180,000 clones, about an eighth of them appearing once. This CDR3 is built from 16 residues. Germline CDR1 LNHDA, CDR2 SQIVND (reference sequence). V lost 3 bases and J lost 0, with 12 bases in between. This clonotype originated in a woman younger than 30 in good health. The chain carries TRBV19 and TRBJ1-3; D gene ambiguous. Sequenced sample: central memory CD4+ T cells from blood. For the CDR3, the DNA is TGTGCCAGTAGTATTATCGGGAAGAGCTCTGGAAACACCATATATTTT. Protein sequence: CASSIIGKSSGNTIYF.